This TCR beta chain was profiled in a study of response to subunit inactivated influenza vaccine. The CDR3 contains 14 residues. Per germline, CDR1 SGHRS and CDR2 YFSETQ. Trimming cost V 5 bases and J 0 bases, with 12 bases left between them. Using its own MiXCR run on the RT-PCR reads, TCRdb lists one record per CDR3 protein. The repertoire has just under 250,000 distinct CDR3 sequences, 12% of them found once; the top ten carry over 6.5%. In its sample, this clonotype was seen many times. The receptor's source is a middle-aged man who received an inactivated influenza vaccine. The sample here was non-naive T cells sorted from PBMCs, taken 14 to 15 days before vaccination. The V call is TRBV5-1, the J call TRBJ2-7; D is undetermined. The CDR3 DNA sequence: TGCGCCAGCAGTGTGCGGCCGTCCTCCTACGAGCAGTACTTC. It specifies CASSVRPSSYEQYF.